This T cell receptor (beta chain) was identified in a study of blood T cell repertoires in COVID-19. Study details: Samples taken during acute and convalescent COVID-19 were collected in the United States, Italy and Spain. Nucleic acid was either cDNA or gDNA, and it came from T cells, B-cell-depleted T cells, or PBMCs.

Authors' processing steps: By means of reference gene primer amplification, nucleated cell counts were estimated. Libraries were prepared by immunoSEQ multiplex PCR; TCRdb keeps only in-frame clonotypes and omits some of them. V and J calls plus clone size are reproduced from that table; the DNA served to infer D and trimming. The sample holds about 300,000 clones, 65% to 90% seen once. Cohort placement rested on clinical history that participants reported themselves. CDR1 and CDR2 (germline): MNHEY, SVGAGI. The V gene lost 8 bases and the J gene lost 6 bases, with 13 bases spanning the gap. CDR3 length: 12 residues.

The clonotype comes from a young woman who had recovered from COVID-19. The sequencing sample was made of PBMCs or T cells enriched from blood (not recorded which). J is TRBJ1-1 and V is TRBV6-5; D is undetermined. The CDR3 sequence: CASGPPGSEAFF. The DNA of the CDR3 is TGTGCCAGCGGCCCACCGGGGTCTGAAGCTTTCTTT.